The 31 T cell receptor beta chains given below trace back to one sample, sequenced in a study of molecular identifiers for immune sequencing clone quantification. From the PCR reads, TCRdb called clonotypes with MiXCR, one entry per CDR3 protein. This sample has about 640,000 distinct CDR3 sequences, with 20% found just once. Sequencing used naive CD8+ T cells from blood, with Jurkat cell RNA spiked in. The subset: FACS-sorted CD8+CD4-CCR7+CD45RA+ naive T cells. The receptors originated from a human donor in good health. Some libraries in this study had Jurkat cell RNA spiked in.

The CDR3 spells CASSQDGGGDTGELFF. The CDR3 nucleotides read TGCGCCAGCAGCCAAGATGGAGGGGGGGACACCGGGGAGCTGTTTTTT. V is TRBV4-3 and J is TRBJ2-2; weak D call: TRBD2 (7 bases). The CDR3 sequence is 16 residues long. CDR1 LGHNA and CDR2 YSLEER come from the germline V gene. V lost 0 bases and J lost 3, with 11 bases in between.

Points on this clonotype: A much larger clone sits a single nucleotide away, making a read error possible. The chain is built from TRBV27 and TRBJ2-5; a weak D match, TRBD1 (5 bases). This CDR3 contains 16 residues. Germline V gives CDR1 MNHEY, CDR2 SMNVEV (reference sequence). For the CDR3, the DNA is TGTGTCAGCAGTCCGCTCGGACAAGGACCGCGAGAGACCCAGTACTTC. Translated, it gives CVSSPLGQGPRETQYF.

This clonotype was seen at least ten times. This chain connects TRBV5-1 to TRBJ1-1; D perhaps matches TRBD1 (6 bases). The germline CDR1 and CDR2 sequences are SGHRS and YFSETQ. Trimming took 7 bases from V and 0 from J, leaving 10 bases between them. This CDR3 has 13 residues. In DNA form, the CDR3 reads TGCGCCAGCCAGGGGCCCATGAACACTGAAGCTTTCTTT. Translation gives CASQGPMNTEAFF.

This clonotype was detected a few times. V and J are TRBV5-5 and TRBJ2-1, with a possible D match to TRBD2 (5 bases). The V gene's germline CDR1 is SGHKS and CDR2 YYEKEE (reference sequence). This CDR3 spans 12 amino acids. The V end lost 2 bases, the J end lost 8 bases, and 8 bases lay between the germline ends. CDR3 loop: CASSFSGDEQFF. CDR3 DNA sequence: TGTGCCAGCAGCTTCTCCGGGGATGAGCAGTTCTTC.

There are many counts of this clonotype. The chain joins TRBV7-9 to TRBJ2-7; 8 bases are shared with TRBD2. The CDR3 extends over 15 amino acids. The germline V gene encodes CDR1 SEHNR and CDR2 FQNEAQ (reference sequence). V lost 5 bases to trimming and J lost 3 bases; unmatched junction nucleotides: 9. DNA of the CDR3: TGTGCCAGCAGCCATTCCGGGACTAGGTACTACGAGCAGTACTTC. This gives the protein CASSHSGTRYYEQYF.

This clonotype came up many times. The rearrangement uses TRBV30 and TRBJ2-7; either TRBD1 or TRBD2 may supply D (5 bases each). The CDR3 runs 15 residues. Germline assignment: CDR1 GTSNPN and CDR2 SVGIG (reference sequence). V dropped 1 base and J dropped 7 bases, with 20 bases sitting between them. The CDR3 loop reads CAWSALGADYTEQYF. As DNA, the CDR3 is TGTGCCTGGAGTGCACTCGGGGCGGATTATACAGAGCAGTACTTC.

Remarks on this clonotype: This could be a read error, since a much larger clone is one nucleotide away. The V gene is TRBV7-8, the J gene TRBJ1-1; D uncertain. Germline CDR1 reads SGHVS; CDR2 reads FQNEAQ. This CDR3 spans 13 amino acids. With 8 bases removed from V and 7 bases from J, the gap between germline ends came to 17 bases. The CDR3 DNA follows: TGTGCCAGCGGCCAATCCTTCGGTGGTGAAGCTTTCTTT. This codes for CASGQSFGGEAFF. The entire variable domain, with the rest obtained from reference TRBV7-8 and TRBJ1-1, is as follows: GAGVSQSPRYKVAKRGQDVALRCDPISGHVSLFWYQQALGQGPEFLTYFQNEAQLDKSGLPSDRFFAERPEGSVSTLKIQRTQQEDSAVYLCASGQSFGGEAFFGQGTRLTVV.

This clonotype has only a few counts. This chain links TRBV27 with TRBJ2-7; a possible D gene is TRBD2 (6 bases). Trimming took off 0 bases at V and 1 base at J, with 10 bases between the two ends. Germline V lookup: CDR1 MNHEY, CDR2 SMNVEV (reference sequence). This CDR3 is built from 15 residues. This CDR3 is CASSLSKGTSYEQYF. Written as DNA, the CDR3 is TGTGCCAGCAGTTTATCGAAAGGGACTTCCTACGAGCAGTACTTC.

This clonotype was seen only a few times. V usage is TRBV5-6 and J usage is TRBJ2-2; maybe TRBD2 (6 bases). Trimming took off 3 bases at V and 5 bases at J, with 8 bases between the two ends. This CDR3 spans 13 amino acids. Germline assignment: CDR1 SGHDT and CDR2 YYEEEE. CDR3 bases: TGTGCCAGCAGCTGGAGGGTGACCGGGGAGCTGTTTTTT. Protein: CASSWRVTGELFF. Together with reference TRBV5-6 and TRBJ2-2, the CDR3 gives the full variable domain: DAGVTQSPTHLIKTRGQQVTLRCSPKSGHDTVSWYQQALGQGPQFIFQYYEEEERQRGNFPDRFSGHQFPNYSSELNVNALLLGDSALYLCASSWRVTGELFFGEGSRLTVL.

Note on this clonotype: A clone one base away is much larger, so this may be a read error. The gene calls are TRBV7-9 and TRBJ2-3; either TRBD1 or TRBD2 may supply D (5 bases each). CDR1 is SEHNR and CDR2 is FQNEAQ in the germline V gene (reference sequence). The length of the CDR3 is 16 residues. V dropped 5 bases and J dropped 4 bases, with 19 bases sitting between them. For the CDR3, the DNA is TGTGCCAGCAGCGCCGGGACCTCTCTTAGCCCAGATACGCAGTATTTT. It is translated as CASSAGTSLSPDTQYF.

This clonotype was counted between two and nine times. An end of the junction does not agree with germline; a read error may underlie this. The chain couples TRBV6-1 to TRBJ1-1, with 7 bases fitting TRBD1. This CDR3 is built from 17 residues. Germline-derived CDR1 and CDR2 are MNHNS and SASEGT. The CDR3 spells CASSDAGGRDSLTGAFF. CDR3 DNA: TGTGCCAGCAGTGACGCAGGGGGTCGTGACTCCTTGACTGGAGCTTTCTTT.

The chain has TRBV12-3 or TRBV12-4 and TRBJ2-3, with 10 bases matching TRBD2. V lost 3 bases to trimming and J lost 2 bases; unmatched junction nucleotides: 2. This CDR3 comprises 15 residues. The CDR3 sequence: CASSFGTSVTDTQYF. CDR3 DNA sequence: TGTGCCAGCAGTTTCGGGACTAGCGTCACAGATACGCAGTATTTT.

This rearrangement joins TRBV19 to TRBJ2-3; D is uncertain. CDR3 length equals 13 residues. V shed 3 bases and J shed 6 bases, with 10 bases lying between them. Germline CDR1 reads LNHDA; CDR2 reads SQIVND (reference sequence). CDR3 sequence (DNA): TGTGCCAGTAGTATGATGGGTTTCGATACGCAGTATTTT. It specifies CASSMMGFDTQYF.

This clonotype showed up many times. The CDR3 region is CASSVGDIISEAFF. Here the CDR3 DNA reads TGTGCCAGCAGCGTAGGGGACATAATCTCTGAAGCTTTCTTT. V is TRBV9 and J is TRBJ1-1, with D perhaps matching TRBD1 (6 bases). The CDR3 runs to 14 residues. Trimming cost V 0 bases and J 6 bases, with 12 bases left between them. Germline CDR1 reads SGDLS; CDR2 reads YYNGEE.

This clonotype was seen a handful of times. V is TRBV20-1 and J is TRBJ2-1, with D possibly being TRBD1 or TRBD2 (5 bases each). Trimming removed 3 bases at V and 3 bases at J, with 15 bases between. CDR1 is DFQATT, CDR2 SNEGSKA, per germline (reference sequence). The CDR3 length is 15 residues. CDR3 amino acids: CSARRLGTDYNEQFF. DNA of the CDR3: TGCAGTGCTAGGAGGTTGGGGACCGACTACAATGAGCAGTTCTTC.

This clonotype was seen ten or more times. CDR3 amino acids: CASSESTGGYSPLHF. CDR3 DNA sequence: TGCGCCAGCAGTGAGTCGACTGGGGGGTATTCACCCCTCCACTTT. The chain recombines TRBV10-2 with TRBJ1-6; maybe TRBD1 (5 bases). Germline V gives CDR1 WSHSY, CDR2 SAAADI. V was cut by 0 bases and J by 8 bases, with 11 bases left in between. There are 15 residues in the CDR3.

This clonotype has a count of ten or more. The J gene is TRBJ2-7, the V gene TRBV5-6; 10 bases line up with TRBD1. Germline V gene sequence: CDR1 SGHDT, CDR2 YYEEEE. The length of the CDR3 is 15 residues. V was clipped by 6 bases and J by 3 bases; unmatched bases: 9. CDR3 protein: CASTTPGTGDYEQYF. For the CDR3, the DNA is TGTGCCAGCACTACCCCCGGGACAGGGGACTACGAGCAGTACTTC.

This clonotype has at least ten counts. J is TRBJ1-6 and V is TRBV19; 7 nucleotides line up with TRBD1. The V gene's germline CDR1 is LNHDA and CDR2 SQIVND (reference sequence). The CDR3 is 15 residues long. After removal of 0 bases from V and 8 bases from J, the junction contained 4 bases not matched to a gene. The CDR3 region is CASSIDGTEDSPLHF. DNA for the CDR3: TGTGCCAGTAGTATAGATGGGACAGAGGATTCACCCCTCCACTTT.

This clonotype was seen repeatedly, ten times or more. This CDR3 is CASSPWTELYGYTF. The CDR3 bases are TGTGCCAGCAGCCCCTGGACCGAACTCTATGGCTACACCTTC. The V call is TRBV5-4, the J call TRBJ1-2; D is ambiguous. The CDR3 loop spans 14 amino acids. Germline CDR1 SGHNT, CDR2 YYREEE (reference sequence). The V and J ends lost 4 bases and 4 bases respectively, with 14 bases between them.

This chain connects TRBV2 to TRBJ2-7; 11 positions agree with TRBD2. The V and J ends lost 11 bases and 4 bases, in that order; junction bases with no gene match: 7. The CDR3 contains 13 residues. CDR1 and CDR2 (germline): SNHLY, FYNNEI. CDR3 coding DNA: TGTGCCGGACTTAGCGGGAGGGCTTACGAGCAGTACTTC. Translation gives CAGLSGRAYEQYF.

This clonotype was observed at least ten times. The chain links TRBV7-2 to TRBJ2-7, with 13 bases aligning to TRBD2. The CDR3 runs to 15 residues. V lost 5 bases and J lost 2; bases outside the gene matches: 3. CDR1 SGHTA and CDR2 FQGNSA come from the germline V gene. CDR3: CASSTTSGRTYEQYF. CDR3 nucleotide sequence: TGTGCCAGCAGCACGACTAGCGGGAGGACCTACGAGCAGTACTTC.

This clonotype showed up just a few times. The chain recombines TRBV7-8 with TRBJ2-1; 9 nucleotides agree with TRBD1. V trimming: 4 bases; J trimming: 0 bases; junction bases outside the gene matches: 4. This CDR3 spans 16 amino acids. Germline-derived CDR1 and CDR2 are SGHVS and FQNEAQ. The CDR3 sequence is CASSSATGGSYNEQFF. In DNA form, the CDR3 reads TGTGCCAGCAGCTCAGCGACAGGGGGCTCCTACAATGAGCAGTTCTTC.

This clonotype was seen many times. The chain uses TRBV4-2 and TRBJ2-3; D is possibly TRBD2 (6 bases). The CDR3 has 17 residues. Deletions cut 0 bases from V and 10 bases from J, with 23 bases between. Germline CDR1 LGHNA, CDR2 YNFKEQ. This chain's CDR3 is CASSQEDRGPGTRAQYF. CDR3 in DNA: TGTGCCAGCAGCCAAGAGGATAGGGGACCCGGGACTCGTGCGCAGTATTTT.

This clonotype was detected many times. The CDR3 region has the DNA TGTGCCAGCAGCTCACGGACTAGTGATACGCAGTATTTT. This gives the protein CASSSRTSDTQYF. This chain joins TRBV7-9 and TRBJ2-3, with TRBD2 matching 7 bases. Germline CDR1 is SEHNR and CDR2 is FQNEAQ (reference sequence). This CDR3 contains 13 residues. Trimming removed 4 bases from V and 6 bases from J; junction bases left unmatched: 4.

With respect to this clonotype: The CDR3 does not end in the conserved phenylalanine or tryptophan, so this is likely a read error. The CDR3 DNA follows: TGCGCCAGCAGTGAGTACCGGGACCGTCACTACGAGCAGTACTGC. Its translation: CASSEYRDRHYEQYC. The rearrangement joins TRBV10-2 to TRBJ2-7, with D possibly called TRBD1 or TRBD2 (5 bases each). This CDR3 spans 15 amino acids. Trimming pared 1 base from V and 3 bases from J, leaving 13 bases between. Looked up from germline, CDR1 is WSHSY and CDR2 is SAAADI.

A word on this clonotype: One end of the junction fails to match germline, which may point to a read error. The rearrangement uses TRBV9 and TRBJ2-2; 13 bases map to TRBD2. CDR1 and CDR2 from the germline V gene are SGDLS and YYNGEE. The CDR3 has 17 amino acids. This CDR3 is CASSVEGLAGFTGGLFF. The CDR3 DNA follows: TGTGCCAGCAGCGTAGAGGGACTAGCGGGATTCACCGGGGGGCTGTTTTTT.

This clonotype has a count of ten or more. The CDR3 DNA reads as TGTGCCAGCAGTACAACCCCTCCGGAGACCCAGTACTTC. This sequence encodes CASSTTPPETQYF. This chain connects TRBV6-5 to TRBJ2-5; D ambiguous. The CDR3 has 13 amino acids. Looked up from germline, CDR1 is MNHEY and CDR2 is SVGAGI. Trimming cost V 5 bases and J 5 bases, with 12 bases left between them.

This clonotype was seen ten or more times. J is TRBJ2-4 and V is TRBV30; D unresolved. Germline CDR1 reads GTSNPN; CDR2 reads SVGIG (reference sequence). CDR3 size: 14 residues. Trimming pared 0 bases from V and 1 base from J, leaving 7 bases between. CDR3 DNA: TGTGCCTGGAGTGTACCCGTTGCCAAAAACATTCAGTACTTC. This sequence encodes CAWSVPVAKNIQYF.

This clonotype came up many times. The CDR3 reads CASSHVQGFEAFF. CDR3 DNA sequence: TGCGCCAGCAGCCATGTACAGGGATTTGAAGCTTTCTTT. This chain uses TRBV4-1 with TRBJ1-1, with a tentative D call TRBD1 (6 bases). The CDR3 contains 13 residues. V dropped 3 bases and J dropped 7 bases, with 12 bases sitting between them. CDR1 is MGHRA, CDR2 YSYEKL, per germline.

Ten or more counts support this clonotype. This sequence joins TRBV3-1 and TRBJ2-3; tentatively, D is TRBD2 (6 bases). CDR3 length equals 17 residues. Germline CDR1 LGHDT, CDR2 YNNKEL (reference sequence). With 7 bases removed from V and 2 bases from J, the gap between germline ends came to 22 bases. DNA for the CDR3: TGTGCCAGCATGCCGGGGTCGGGACTTTTCCACACAGATACGCAGTATTTT. This gives the protein CASMPGSGLFHTDTQYF.

This clonotype has at least ten counts. The V call is TRBV5-1, the J call TRBJ2-7; 8 bases align to TRBD1. Trimming removed 2 bases from V and 2 bases from J; junction bases left unmatched: 9. Germline V CDR1 and CDR2: SGHRS, YFSETQ. The CDR3 contains 16 residues. CDR3 residues: CASSFQKGQVTYEQYF. The CDR3 coding sequence is TGCGCCAGCAGCTTTCAAAAGGGACAGGTCACCTACGAGCAGTACTTC.